The clone carrying this T cell receptor beta chain was seen a handful of times. The CDR3 totals 17 residues. CDR1 and CDR2 from the germline V gene are LNHNV and YYDKDF (reference sequence). The ends lost 0 bases at V and 7 bases at J; junction bases unmatched: 10. The record originates from a study of blood T cell repertoires in COVID-19. Across the study: Sites in the United States, Italy and Spain provided acute and convalescent COVID-19 samples.

Data came from immunoSEQ multiplex PCR; TCRdb stores just in-frame clones and leaves some out. The sample includes 130,000 to 150,000 clones, about nine tenths seen only once; the top ten take approximately 40%. V gene TRBV15 combines with J gene TRBJ2-1; TRBD2 matches at 9 bases. The sample was peripheral blood. The origin of this receptor is a man aged 50 or older who had recovered from COVID-19. The CDR3 here is CATSRDRLAGVANEQFF. CDR3 DNA sequence: TGTGCCACCAGCAGAGATCGGTTAGCGGGGGTGGCTAATGAGCAGTTCTTC.